The 32 T cell receptor beta chains listed next were all sequenced from one sample in a study of shared clonotypes between healthy human individuals. Libraries were prepared by immunoSEQ multiplex PCR; TCRdb keeps only in-frame clonotypes and omits some of them. This sample has roughly 1,000,000 clones, with approximately 80% found just once. Sequencing was done on a sample of memory CD4+ T cells from PBMCs. Specified subset: CD45RA-negative fraction. The receptors derive from a man younger than 35 in good health. Some clones in this sample may be carry-over from other donors' samples.

The rearrangement uses TRBV5-1 and TRBJ1-4; D is uncertain. This CDR3 contains 15 residues. Deletions cut 3 bases from V and 3 bases from J, with 12 bases between. Per the germline V gene, CDR1 is SGHRS and CDR2 is YFSETQ. CDR3 amino acids: CASSSPEGANEKLFF. CDR3 nucleotide sequence: TGCGCCAGCAGCTCCCCTGAAGGAGCTAATGAAAAACTGTTTTTT.

This chain links TRBV11-2 with TRBJ2-7; either TRBD1 or TRBD2 may fit D (5 bases each). Per the germline V gene, CDR1 is SGHAT and CDR2 is FQNNGV. This CDR3 comprises 15 residues. V was trimmed by 3 bases and J by 6 bases, leaving 18 bases between them. CDR3 in DNA: TGTGCCAGCAGCTTTATAGGGACGGGGCCCGGCGAGCAGTACTTC. As protein: CASSFIGTGPGEQYF.

Notes on this clone: The junction shows a germline mismatch at one end, possibly a read error. The chain carries TRBV5-1 and TRBJ1-2; perhaps TRBD1 as D (5 bases). CDR3 size: 13 residues. Germline V CDR1 and CDR2: SGHRS, YFSETQ. The CDR3 nucleotides read TGCGCCAGCAGCCTTTCCCCCGGGACCGGGATAGACTTC. Translation gives CASSLSPGTGIDF. Filled out from reference TRBV5-1 and TRBJ1-2, the complete variable domain reads KAGVTQTPRYLIKTRGQQVTLSCSPISGHRSVSWYQQTPGQGLQFLFEYFSETQRNKGNFPGRFSGRQFSNSRSEMNVSTLELGDSALYLCASSLSPGTGIDFGSGTRLTVV.

This chain joins TRBV30 and TRBJ1-3; tentatively, D is TRBD1 (6 bases). V dropped 0 bases and J dropped 2 bases, with 11 bases sitting between them. CDR1 GTSNPN and CDR2 SVGIG come from the germline V gene (reference sequence). CDR3 size: 15 residues. CDR3 nucleotides: TGTGCCTGGAGTGTACTAGGGGGGCCTGGAAACACCATATATTTT. Translated: CAWSVLGGPGNTIYF. Full variable domain (rest looked up from reference TRBV30 and TRBJ1-3): SQTIHQWPATLVQPVGSPLSLECTVEGTSNPNLYWYRQAAGRGLQLLFYSVGIGQISSEVPQNLSASRPQDRQFILSSKKLLLSDSGFYLCAWSVLGGPGNTIYFGEGSWLTVV.

In its sample, this clone was seen once. V usage is TRBV7-9 and J usage is TRBJ1-3, with D perhaps TRBD1 (5 bases). CDR3 length: 12 residues. Germline CDR1 is SEHNR and CDR2 is FQNEAQ (reference sequence). Between the trimmed V and J ends, which lost 2 bases and 15 bases, there was a span of 14 bases. In DNA, the CDR3 is TGTGCCAGCAGCTTATCCGGGACCTCTCCATATTTT. Its protein is CASSLSGTSPYF.

The chain recombines TRBV5-1 with TRBJ2-3, with 8 bases identical to TRBD2. Germline V gene data show CDR1 as SGHRS and CDR2 as YFSETQ. The J segment lost 6 bases and the V segment lost 8 bases, leaving 11 bases of the junction unmatched. This CDR3 has 14 amino acids. CDR3 sequence (DNA): TGCGCCAGTCGGGGGGCGGGAGGAAAGGATACGCAGTATTTT. Translation: CASRGAGGKDTQYF.

The chain employs TRBV7-2 and TRBJ1-5, with D uncertain. Trimming stripped 1 base from V and 8 bases from J, with 12 bases between. CDR1 is SGHTA, CDR2 FQGNSA, per germline. The CDR3 covers 14 residues. The CDR3: CASSLGLGTEPQHF. The CDR3, as DNA: TGTGCCAGCAGCTTAGGCTTGGGAACGGAGCCCCAGCATTTT.

The chain has TRBV11-2 and TRBJ1-1, with TRBD1 identical over 8 bases. V lost 5 bases to trimming and J lost 5 bases; unmatched junction nucleotides: 7. Germline V gene sequence: CDR1 SGHAT, CDR2 FQNNGV. The CDR3 is 14 residues long. CDR3 residues: CASSLTRQGTEAFF. CDR3 sequence (DNA): TGTGCCAGCAGCCTGACGCGACAGGGGACTGAAGCTTTCTTT. The variable domain in full, completed from reference TRBV11-2 and TRBJ1-1, reads EAGVAQSPRYKIIEKRQSVAFWCNPISGHATLYWYQQILGQGPKLLIQFQNNGVVDDSQLPKDRFSAERLKGVDSTLKIQPAKLEDSAVYLCASSLTRQGTEAFFGQGTRLTVV.

This clone was counted at least ten times. The chain is built from TRBV27 and TRBJ2-5; D is possibly TRBD2 (6 bases). The V gene lost 2 bases and the J gene lost 5 bases, with 12 bases spanning the gap. This CDR3 spans 14 amino acids. Germline values: CDR1 MNHEY, CDR2 SMNVEV (reference sequence). CDR3 bases: TGTGCCAGCAGTTTAGGACTACCGACCGAGACCCAGTACTTC. Protein: CASSLGLPTETQYF.

Ten or more counts support this clone. The gene calls are TRBV2 and TRBJ1-2; D gene unclear. The CDR3 consists of 14 residues. V lost 2 bases, J lost 2 bases, and 9 bases lay in between. The V gene's germline CDR1 is SNHLY and CDR2 FYNNEI. The CDR3 protein is CASSEQRLNYGYTF. Written as DNA, the CDR3 is TGTGCCAGCAGTGAACAGCGGCTAAACTATGGCTACACCTTC.

The rearrangement links TRBV4-1 to TRBJ1-2; D not certain. The V gene lost 2 bases and the J gene lost 7 bases, with 20 bases spanning the gap. This CDR3 is built from 16 residues. In germline, CDR1 is MGHRA, CDR2 YSYEKL. CDR3 sequence: CASSQPSLGTLGGYTF. Here the CDR3 DNA reads TGCGCCAGCAGCCAACCTTCGCTGGGAACCCTCGGTGGCTACACCTTC.

The chain combines TRBV7-9 with TRBJ1-4; D not certain. Between the trimmed V and J ends, which lost 5 bases and 8 bases, there was a span of 12 bases. In germline, CDR1 is SEHNR, CDR2 FQNEAQ (reference sequence). The CDR3 is made up of 13 amino acids. CDR3 region: CASSRSNLEKLFF. DNA for the CDR3: TGTGCCAGCAGCCGCAGTAACTTGGAAAAACTGTTTTTT.

This clone has only a few counts. The J gene is TRBJ2-7, the V gene TRBV11-3, with D possibly matching TRBD2 (6 bases). CDR3 length: 14 residues. V lost 4 bases and J lost 6, with 16 bases in between. The V gene's germline CDR1 is SGHNT and CDR2 YENEEA. CDR3 sequence (DNA): TGTGCCAGCAGCTACGGCGGAGGGGCCCGCGAGCAGTACTTC. As protein: CASSYGGGAREQYF.

This chain connects TRBV28 to TRBJ2-1, with TRBD2 identical over 12 bases. The V gene end was trimmed by 7 bases and the J gene end by 7 bases; junction bases not matched to a gene: 8. The CDR3 runs to 15 residues. Germline lookup yields CDR1 MDHEN and CDR2 SYDVKM. The DNA for the CDR3 is TGTGCCAGCACCACCCCTAGCGGGAGGGGGAATGAGCAGTTCTTC. Its protein product is CASTTPSGRGNEQFF.

Notes on this clone: Its ends do not fully match the called genes, so a read error is possible. Other nucleotide sequences in the sample specify the same CDR3. V and J are TRBV7-2 and TRBJ2-7; 7 bases align to TRBD2. CDR1 SGHTA and CDR2 FQGNSA come from the germline V gene. The CDR3 loop spans 12 amino acids. For the CDR3, the DNA is TGTGCCAGTAGCTCAGTGGCGGGAGAACAGTACTTC. It is translated as CASSSVAGEQYF.

V and J are TRBV28 and TRBJ2-1; D ambiguous. CDR1 is MDHEN, CDR2 SYDVKM, per germline. The CDR3 sequence is 11 residues long. The ends were cut back, 8 bases at V and 7 bases at J, with 9 bases in the middle. The CDR3 sequence is CASGWANEQFF. In DNA, the CDR3 is TGTGCCAGCGGGTGGGCGAATGAGCAGTTCTTC.

This clone was seen ten or more times. Other DNA sequences of this sample code for an identical CDR3. The chain joins TRBV7-3 to TRBJ2-3; no clear D. The V and J ends lost 3 bases and 0 bases respectively, with 4 bases between them. Germline CDR1 and CDR2: SGHTA and FQGTGA. The CDR3 covers 13 residues. CDR3 residues: CASSFGSTDTQYF. CDR3 DNA: TGTGCCAGCAGCTTCGGTAGCACAGATACGCAGTATTTT.

This clone was observed once. The sample has other DNA sequences that encode this CDR3 too. The V and J genes are TRBV19 and TRBJ2-7; D is unresolved. Germline CDR1 and CDR2: LNHDA and SQIVND (reference sequence). The CDR3 sequence is 13 residues long. The V gene lost 6 bases and the J gene lost 2 bases, with 11 bases spanning the gap. The CDR3, as DNA: TGTGCCAGTAGAGTGGCAGGCACCTACGAGCAGTACTTC. This translates into CASRVAGTYEQYF.

The chain is built from TRBV11-2 and TRBJ1-4; possibly TRBD1 for D (6 bases). Germline V CDR1 and CDR2: SGHAT, FQNNGV. Trimming pared 5 bases from V and 6 bases from J, leaving 16 bases between. This CDR3 comprises 15 residues. CDR3 protein: CASSRTIQGYEKLFF. CDR3 DNA sequence: TGTGCCAGCAGCCGAACCATACAGGGATATGAAAAACTGTTTTTT.

CDR3 nucleotide sequence: TGTGCCAGCAGTCCGTTCGGTTTGGGCAATCAGCCCCAGCATTTT. Protein: CASSPFGLGNQPQHF. This rearrangement joins TRBV7-2 to TRBJ1-5, with D unresolved. The germline V gene has CDR1 SGHTA and CDR2 FQGNSA. This CDR3 spans 15 amino acids. The V end lost 6 bases, the J end lost 2 bases, and 14 bases lay between the germline ends.

The rearrangement uses TRBV28 and TRBJ1-5; D ambiguous. V shed 4 bases and J shed 3 bases, with 13 bases lying between them. CDR1 MDHEN and CDR2 SYDVKM come from the germline V gene. This CDR3 is 15 amino acids long. DNA for the CDR3: TGTGCCAGCAGTTCCCCCACAGAGGCCAATCAGCCCCAGCATTTT. Protein sequence: CASSSPTEANQPQHF.

With respect to this clone: With a far larger clone one base away, a read error is the likely cause. Other DNA sequences from this sample encode an identical CDR3 as well. The V gene is TRBV11-2, the J gene TRBJ2-4; D uncertain. The CDR3 sequence is 15 residues long. Germline-derived CDR1 and CDR2 are SGHAT and FQNNGV. In DNA form, the CDR3 reads TGTGCCAGTAGCTTATGGGTCGGTGTAAAAAACATTCAGTACTTC. Translation gives CASSLWVGVKNIQYF.

This chain joins TRBV30 and TRBJ2-7, with D possibly matching TRBD1 (7 bases). There are 14 residues in the CDR3. Germline V gene sequence: CDR1 GTSNPN, CDR2 SVGIG (reference sequence). V was clipped by 0 bases and J by 4 bases, with 13 bases between them. The CDR3 DNA sequence: TGTGCCTGGAGTGTTTCAGGGGGGCTATACGAGCAGTACTTC. It is translated as CAWSVSGGLYEQYF.

J is TRBJ1-2 and V is TRBV7-2, with 7 nucleotides matching TRBD1. Germline V gene sequence: CDR1 SGHTA, CDR2 FQGNSA. The CDR3 spans 14 residues. V lost 4 bases and J lost 7; bases outside the gene matches: 9. This CDR3 reads CASSSLQGQSGYTF. Here the CDR3 DNA reads TGTGCCAGCAGCTCTTTACAGGGGCAGAGTGGCTACACCTTC.

V gene TRBV2 combines with J gene TRBJ1-2; no clear D gene. The CDR3 length is 11 residues. Germline V gene sequence: CDR1 SNHLY, CDR2 FYNNEI. Trimming left V 3 bases short and J 8 bases short, with 7 bases between. The CDR3 sequence: CASSESLGYTF. The DNA for the CDR3 is TGTGCCAGCAGTGAGTCCCTGGGCTACACCTTC.

The gene calls are TRBV7-8 and TRBJ2-7; 7 bases fit TRBD1. V lost 5 bases to trimming and J lost 2 bases; unmatched junction nucleotides: 12. The CDR3 length is 16 residues. Germline V gives CDR1 SGHVS, CDR2 FQNEAQ. CDR3 sequence reads: CASSGSSRTGTYEQYF. The CDR3 DNA reads TGTGCCAGCAGCGGATCCTCCAGGACAGGAACCTACGAGCAGTACTTC.

V is TRBV6-6 and J is TRBJ2-7, with D perhaps TRBD1 or TRBD2 (5 bases each). In germline, CDR1 is MNHNY, CDR2 SVGAGI (reference sequence). The CDR3 length is 13 residues. V lost 10 bases, J lost 6 bases, and 19 bases lay in between. The CDR3 nucleotides are TGTGCCACCCTACCCGGGACCCAGGTCGAGCAGTACTTC. Amino acid sequence: CATLPGTQVEQYF.

This clone was found once. The rearrangement joins TRBV2 to TRBJ2-2; D not certain. Germline-derived CDR1 and CDR2 are SNHLY and FYNNEI. The CDR3 covers 14 residues. Trimming shortened V by 2 bases and J by 4 bases, and 8 bases separated the two germline ends. The CDR3 bases are TGTGCCAGCAGTGAAAGGGCAGTCACCGGGGAGCTGTTTTTT. It yields the protein CASSERAVTGELFF.

This clone was counted once. This sequence joins TRBV7-9 and TRBJ2-3; 7 bases agree with TRBD2. The length of the CDR3 is 13 residues. V gave up 5 bases and J gave up 3 bases; unmatched junction bases: 2. Germline V gives CDR1 SEHNR, CDR2 FQNEAQ (reference sequence). The CDR3, as DNA: TGTGCCAGCAGCGGACTAGGGACAGATACGCAGTATTTT. Amino acid sequence: CASSGLGTDTQYF.

This clone was counted between two and nine times. The chain joins TRBV11-3 to TRBJ1-1, with D possibly being TRBD1 (6 bases). V was cut by 5 bases and J by 1 base, with 11 bases left in between. The germline V gene has CDR1 SGHNT and CDR2 YENEEA. The CDR3 is 14 amino acids. CDR3 nucleotides: TGTGCCAGCAGCGCAAACAGGGCGAACACTGAAGCTTTCTTT. Translation gives CASSANRANTEAFF.

The V and J genes are TRBV6-1 and TRBJ2-2, with 12 bases that match TRBD2. Unmatched junction bases numbered 3, after V lost 6 bases and J lost 4 bases. This CDR3 spans 15 amino acids. Germline assignment: CDR1 MNHNS and CDR2 SASEGT. CDR3 residues: CASRTSGGSTGELFF. CDR3 nucleotides: TGTGCCAGCAGGACTAGCGGGGGCTCCACCGGGGAGCTGTTTTTT.

The CDR3 coding sequence is TGCGCCAGCAGCTTTGGGCGCAGTTCGAACACCGGGGAGCTGTTTTTT. It yields the protein CASSFGRSSNTGELFF. The chain employs TRBV5-1 and TRBJ2-2; D uncertain. This CDR3 is 16 amino acids long. V was shortened by 2 bases and J by 0 bases, with 11 bases between the two germline ends. Per germline, CDR1 SGHRS and CDR2 YFSETQ. Full variable domain (remainder filled in from reference TRBV5-1 and TRBJ2-2): KAGVTQTPRYLIKTRGQQVTLSCSPISGHRSVSWYQQTPGQGLQFLFEYFSETQRNKGNFPGRFSGRQFSNSRSEMNVSTLELGDSALYLCASSFGRSSNTGELFFGEGSRLTVL.